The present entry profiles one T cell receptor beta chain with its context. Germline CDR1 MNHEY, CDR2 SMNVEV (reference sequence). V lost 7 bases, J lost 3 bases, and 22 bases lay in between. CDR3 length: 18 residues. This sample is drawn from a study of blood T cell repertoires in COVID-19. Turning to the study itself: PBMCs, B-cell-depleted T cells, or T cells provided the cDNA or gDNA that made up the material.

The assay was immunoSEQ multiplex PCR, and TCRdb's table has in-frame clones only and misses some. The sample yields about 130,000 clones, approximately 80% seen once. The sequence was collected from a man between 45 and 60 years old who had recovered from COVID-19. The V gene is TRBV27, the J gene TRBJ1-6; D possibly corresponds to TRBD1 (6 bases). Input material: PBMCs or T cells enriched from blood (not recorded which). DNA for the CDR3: TGTGCCAGCACCCTAAGAGGCCCAGGGGTTGGCTATAATTCACCCCTCCACTTT. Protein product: CASTLRGPGVGYNSPLHF.